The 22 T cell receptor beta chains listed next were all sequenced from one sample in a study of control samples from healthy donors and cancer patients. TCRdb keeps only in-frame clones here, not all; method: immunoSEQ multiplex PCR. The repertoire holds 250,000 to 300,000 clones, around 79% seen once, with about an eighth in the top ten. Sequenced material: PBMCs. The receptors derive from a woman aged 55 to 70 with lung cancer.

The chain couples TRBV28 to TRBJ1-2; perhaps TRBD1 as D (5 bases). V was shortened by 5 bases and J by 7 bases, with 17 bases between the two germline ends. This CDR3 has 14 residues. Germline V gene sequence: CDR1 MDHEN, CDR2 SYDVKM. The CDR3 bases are TGTGCCAGCAGTCTCTCCAGGGTAGTCAGTGGCTACACCTTC. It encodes CASSLSRVVSGYTF.

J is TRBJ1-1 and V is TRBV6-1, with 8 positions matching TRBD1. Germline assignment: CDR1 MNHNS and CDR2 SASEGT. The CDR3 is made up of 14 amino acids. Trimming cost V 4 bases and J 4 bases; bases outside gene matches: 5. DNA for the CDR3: TGTGCCAGCAGTGTAGCAGGGGGCTTCACTGAAGCTTTCTTT. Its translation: CASSVAGGFTEAFF.

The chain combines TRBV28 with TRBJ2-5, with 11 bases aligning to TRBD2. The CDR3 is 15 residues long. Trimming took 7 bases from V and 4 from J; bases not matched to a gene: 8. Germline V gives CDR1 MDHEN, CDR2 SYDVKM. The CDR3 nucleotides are TGTGCCAGCATGTCTAGCGGGAGGTGGGGAGAGACCCAGTACTTC. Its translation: CASMSSGRWGETQYF.

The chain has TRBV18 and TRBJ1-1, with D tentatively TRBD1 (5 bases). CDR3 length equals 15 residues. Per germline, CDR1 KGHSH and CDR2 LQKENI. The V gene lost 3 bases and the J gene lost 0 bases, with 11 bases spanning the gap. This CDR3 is CASSPTVDLNTEAFF. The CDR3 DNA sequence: TGTGCCAGCTCACCGACAGTGGACCTGAACACTGAAGCTTTCTTT.

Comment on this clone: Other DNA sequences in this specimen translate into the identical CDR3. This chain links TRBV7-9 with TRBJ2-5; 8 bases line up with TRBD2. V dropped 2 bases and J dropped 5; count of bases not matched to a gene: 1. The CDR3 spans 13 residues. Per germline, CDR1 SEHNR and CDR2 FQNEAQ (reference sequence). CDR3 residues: CASSLPGGETQYF. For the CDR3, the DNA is TGTGCCAGCAGCTTACCGGGAGGGGAGACCCAGTACTTC. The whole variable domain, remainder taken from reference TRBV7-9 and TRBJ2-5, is DTGVSQNPRHKITKRGQNVTFRCDPISEHNRLYWYRQTLGQGPEFLTYFQNEAQLEKSRLLSDRFSAERPKGSFSTLEIQRTEQGDSAMYLCASSLPGGETQYFGPGTRLLVL.

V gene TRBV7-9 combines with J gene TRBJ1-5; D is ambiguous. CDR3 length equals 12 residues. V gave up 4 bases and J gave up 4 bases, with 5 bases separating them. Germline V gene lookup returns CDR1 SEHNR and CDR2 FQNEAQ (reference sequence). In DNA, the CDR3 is TGTGCCAGCAGCTACATTAATCAGCCCCAGCATTTT. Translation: CASSYINQPQHF.

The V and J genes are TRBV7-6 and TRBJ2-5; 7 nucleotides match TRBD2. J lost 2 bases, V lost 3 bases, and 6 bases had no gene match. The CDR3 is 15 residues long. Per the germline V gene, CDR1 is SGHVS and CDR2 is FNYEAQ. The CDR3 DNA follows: TGTGCCAGCAGCTTGGCAACTAGCGCTCAAGAGACCCAGTACTTC. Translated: CASSLATSAQETQYF.

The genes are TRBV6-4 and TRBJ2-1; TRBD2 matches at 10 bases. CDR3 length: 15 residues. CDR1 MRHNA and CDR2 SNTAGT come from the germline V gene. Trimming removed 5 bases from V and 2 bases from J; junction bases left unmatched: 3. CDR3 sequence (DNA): TGTGCCAGCAGTCCTCTAGCGGGGGCCTACAATGAGCAGTTCTTC. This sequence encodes CASSPLAGAYNEQFF.

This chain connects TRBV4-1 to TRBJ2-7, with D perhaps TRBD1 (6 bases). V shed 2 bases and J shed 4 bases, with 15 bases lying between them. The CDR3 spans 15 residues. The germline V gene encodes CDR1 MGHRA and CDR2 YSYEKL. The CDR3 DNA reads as TGCGCCAGCAGCCAATATTCCGCAGGGGTGTACGAGCAGTACTTC. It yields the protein CASSQYSAGVYEQYF.

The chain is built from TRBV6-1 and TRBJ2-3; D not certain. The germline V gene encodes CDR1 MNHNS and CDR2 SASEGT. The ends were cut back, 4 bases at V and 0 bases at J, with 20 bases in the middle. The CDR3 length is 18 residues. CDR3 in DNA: TGTGCCAGCAGTGCCCGAGACTTTATTCTACTTAGCACAGATACGCAGTATTTT. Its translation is CASSARDFILLSTDTQYF.

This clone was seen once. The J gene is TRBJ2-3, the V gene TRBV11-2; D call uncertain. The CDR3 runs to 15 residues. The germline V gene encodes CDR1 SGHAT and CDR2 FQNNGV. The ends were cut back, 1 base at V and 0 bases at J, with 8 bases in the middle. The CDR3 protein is CASSLVRSSTDTQYF. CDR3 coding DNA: TGTGCCAGCAGCTTAGTTCGTTCTAGCACAGATACGCAGTATTTT.

CDR3: CASSPSGGGVGQPQHF. The CDR3 DNA sequence: TGTGCCAGCAGCCCCAGTGGAGGGGGCGTAGGTCAGCCCCAGCATTTT. The chain couples TRBV3-1 (or the pseudogene TRBV3-2) to TRBJ1-5, with 7 bases that match TRBD1. CDR1 LGHDT and CDR2 YNNKEL come from the germline V gene (reference sequence). This CDR3 is 16 amino acids long. The ends lost 4 bases at V and 6 bases at J; junction bases unmatched: 12.

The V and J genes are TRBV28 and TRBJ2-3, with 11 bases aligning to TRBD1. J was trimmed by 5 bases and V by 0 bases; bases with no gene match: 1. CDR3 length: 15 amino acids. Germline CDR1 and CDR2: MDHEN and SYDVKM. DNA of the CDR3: TGTGCCAGCAGTTTATGGGGACAGGGGGTAGATACGCAGTATTTT. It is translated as CASSLWGQGVDTQYF. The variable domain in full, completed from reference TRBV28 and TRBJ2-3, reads DVKVTQSSRYLVKRTGEKVFLECVQDMDHENMFWYRQDPGLGLRLIYFSYDVKMKEKGDIPEGYSVSREKKERFSLILESASTNQTSMYLCASSLWGQGVDTQYFGPGTRLTVL.

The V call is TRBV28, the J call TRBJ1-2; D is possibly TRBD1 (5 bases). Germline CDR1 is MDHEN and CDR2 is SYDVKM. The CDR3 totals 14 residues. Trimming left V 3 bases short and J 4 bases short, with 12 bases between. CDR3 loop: CASSFGAGGYGYTF. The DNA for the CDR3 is TGTGCCAGCAGTTTCGGGGCTGGCGGCTATGGCTACACCTTC.

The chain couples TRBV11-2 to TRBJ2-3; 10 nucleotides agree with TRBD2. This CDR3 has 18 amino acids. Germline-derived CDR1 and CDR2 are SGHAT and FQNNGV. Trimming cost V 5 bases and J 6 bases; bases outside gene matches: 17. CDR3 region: CASSRRAQSGGAGDTQYF. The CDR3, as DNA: TGTGCCAGCAGCCGCCGGGCCCAGAGCGGGGGGGCAGGGGATACGCAGTATTTT.

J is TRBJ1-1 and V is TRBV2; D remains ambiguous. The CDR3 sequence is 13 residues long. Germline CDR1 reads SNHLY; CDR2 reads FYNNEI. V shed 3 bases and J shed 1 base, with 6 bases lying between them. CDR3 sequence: CASSDRRNTEAFF. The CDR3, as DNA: TGTGCCAGCAGTGATCGGAGGAACACTGAAGCTTTCTTT.

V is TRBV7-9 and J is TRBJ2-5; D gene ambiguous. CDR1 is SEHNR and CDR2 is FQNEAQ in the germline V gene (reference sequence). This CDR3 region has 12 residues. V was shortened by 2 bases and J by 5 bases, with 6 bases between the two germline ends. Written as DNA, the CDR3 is TGTGCCAGCAGCTTATCGAGTGAGACCCAGTACTTC. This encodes CASSLSSETQYF.

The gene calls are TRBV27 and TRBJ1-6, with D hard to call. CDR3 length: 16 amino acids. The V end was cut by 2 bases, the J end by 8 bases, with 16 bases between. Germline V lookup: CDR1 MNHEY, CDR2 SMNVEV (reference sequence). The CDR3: CASSLTAGWHDSPLHF. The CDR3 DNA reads TGTGCCAGCAGTTTAACAGCGGGTTGGCACGATTCACCCCTCCACTTT.

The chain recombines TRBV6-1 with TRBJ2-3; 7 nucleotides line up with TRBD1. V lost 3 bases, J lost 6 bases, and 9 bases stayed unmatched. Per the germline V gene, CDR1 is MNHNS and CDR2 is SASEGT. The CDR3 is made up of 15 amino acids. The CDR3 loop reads CASSERQGWVDTQYF. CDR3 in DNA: TGTGCCAGCAGTGAGCGACAGGGCTGGGTCGATACGCAGTATTTT.

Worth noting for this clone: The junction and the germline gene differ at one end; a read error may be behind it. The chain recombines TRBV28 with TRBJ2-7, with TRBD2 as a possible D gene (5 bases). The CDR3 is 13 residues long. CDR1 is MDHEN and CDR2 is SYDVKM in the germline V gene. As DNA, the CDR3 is TGTGCCAGCAGTTCCACGGGGAGTGTAAACCCGACTTTC. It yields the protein CASSSTGSVNPTF.

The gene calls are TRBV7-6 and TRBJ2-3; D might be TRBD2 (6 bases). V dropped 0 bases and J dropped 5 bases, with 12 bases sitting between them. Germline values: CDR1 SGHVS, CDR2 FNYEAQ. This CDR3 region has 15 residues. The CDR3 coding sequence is TGTGCCAGCAGCTTAGCCAGGGTGGGAGGAGATACGCAGTATTTT. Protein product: CASSLARVGGDTQYF.

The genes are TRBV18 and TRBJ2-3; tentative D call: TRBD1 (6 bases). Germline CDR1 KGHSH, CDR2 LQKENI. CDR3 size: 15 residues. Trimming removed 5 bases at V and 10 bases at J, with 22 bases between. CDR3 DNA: TGTGCCAGCTCATCCGGGACATACACCCTAGCCGCGCAGTATTTT. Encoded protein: CASSSGTYTLAAQYF.